This T cell receptor beta chain was observed in a study of STAT3 mutations in large granular lymphocyte leukemia. Study as a whole: Canonical activating STAT3 mutations were detected in roughly half of the longitudinally sequenced T-LGLL patients.

The protocol was immunoSEQ multiplex PCR, while the TCRdb copy is restricted to in-frame clones and leaves out a portion. The sample lists about 16,000 clones, 84% occurring once. This clone appeared a few times. The antigen is unknown. The CDR3 is 12 residues long. V was pared by 8 bases and J by 3 bases, with 10 bases between. The germline V gene encodes CDR1 MNHEY and CDR2 SVGAGI. Study conclusions and caveats: At least one immunodominant TCR beta clonotype appeared in every T-cell large granular lymphocyte leukemia patient. Sampling intervals varied between patients and samples. In several patients, dominant TCR clone burden exceeded STAT3 mutant burden, suggesting STAT3 mutation arose secondarily.

This chain connects TRBV6-5 to TRBJ1-1; no clear D gene. The sequencing sample was made of peripheral blood mononuclear cells. The receptor comes from a man in his forties or fifties with T-cell large granular lymphocyte leukemia. Some clones in this sample may be carry-over from other donors' samples. DNA of the CDR3: TGTGCCAGCGAGGGTTTGGACACTGAAGCTTTCTTT. Translating it yields CASEGLDTEAFF.